Listed below are T cell receptor beta chains from one sample, sequenced in a study of response to subunit inactivated influenza vaccine. TCRdb used MiXCR to reprocess the RT-PCR reads, holding one entry per CDR3 protein. Among some 540,000 distinct CDR3 sequences listed, approximately 24% were seen once. These records were also assigned to another study, of T cells expressing NK-cell markers.

This sample comprised CD4+ T cells sorted from PBMCs, obtained 11 to 12 days after vaccination. The source of these receptors is a man aged 50-60 years who received an inactivated influenza vaccine. The CDR3 runs from the conserved cysteine through the conserved F or W. D genes are given only for firm matches. Size is omitted from some rows. Given values are once, few, many or a class for expanded clones.

J: TRBJ1-1; V: TRBV7-2; size: -; D: TRBD1; DNA: TGTGCCAGCAGCGTAAGGGCGGGACAGTTAACTTTCTTT; CDR3: CASSVRAGQLTFF
J: TRBJ2-2; V: TRBV11-3; size: -; D: -; DNA: TGTGCCAGCAGCTTAGGGACTTTCACCGGGGAGCTGTTTTTT; CDR3: CASSLGTFTGELFF
J: TRBJ2-3; V: TRBV20-1; size: few; D: -; DNA: TGCAGTGCTAGATTTCCGGGGGCCACAGATACGCAGTATTTT; CDR3: CSARFPGATDTQYF
J: TRBJ2-3; V: TRBV28; size: -; D: -; DNA: TGTGCCAGCTCAAATTTGGGGGCGGCAGATACGCAGTATTTT; CDR3: CASSNLGAADTQYF
J: TRBJ1-3; V: TRBV7-9; size: -; D: -; DNA: TGTGCCAGCAGCCTCGGTAGGAGCTCTGGAAACACCATATATTTT; CDR3: CASSLGRSSGNTIYF
J: TRBJ2-1; V: TRBV10-3; size: -; D: -; DNA: TGTGCCATCCAAACCTCGCAGGCTAGCTCCTACAATGAGCAGTTCTTC; CDR3: CAIQTSQASSYNEQFF
J: TRBJ1-1; V: TRBV7-9; size: -; D: -; DNA: TGTGCCAGCAGCCCTTATGGGGGGAACACTGAAGCTTTCTTT; CDR3: CASSPYGGNTEAFF
J: TRBJ2-3; V: TRBV7-2; size: -; D: -; DNA: TGTGCCAGCAGCTTAGGGCTAATTAGCACAGATACGCAGTATTTT; CDR3: CASSLGLISTDTQYF
J: TRBJ2-3; V: TRBV20-1; size: -; D: TRBD2; DNA: TGCAGTGCTTTACTAGCGGGAGGAATAGATACGCAGTATTTT; CDR3: CSALLAGGIDTQYF
J: TRBJ1-1; V: TRBV5-1; size: few; D: -; DNA: TGCGCCAGCAGGCCAAGGGAGGGGAACACTGAAGCTTTCTTT; CDR3: CASRPREGNTEAFF
J: TRBJ2-1; V: TRBV5-1; size: -; D: -; DNA: TGCGCCAGCAGCTTTTTACCATCATCGGGTGAGCAGTTCTTC; CDR3: CASSFLPSSGEQFF
J: TRBJ2-5; V: TRBV20-1; size: -; D: -; DNA: TGCAGTGCTAGAGATGTTAAGACAGCCCCCCAAGAGACCCAGTACTTC; CDR3: CSARDVKTAPQETQYF